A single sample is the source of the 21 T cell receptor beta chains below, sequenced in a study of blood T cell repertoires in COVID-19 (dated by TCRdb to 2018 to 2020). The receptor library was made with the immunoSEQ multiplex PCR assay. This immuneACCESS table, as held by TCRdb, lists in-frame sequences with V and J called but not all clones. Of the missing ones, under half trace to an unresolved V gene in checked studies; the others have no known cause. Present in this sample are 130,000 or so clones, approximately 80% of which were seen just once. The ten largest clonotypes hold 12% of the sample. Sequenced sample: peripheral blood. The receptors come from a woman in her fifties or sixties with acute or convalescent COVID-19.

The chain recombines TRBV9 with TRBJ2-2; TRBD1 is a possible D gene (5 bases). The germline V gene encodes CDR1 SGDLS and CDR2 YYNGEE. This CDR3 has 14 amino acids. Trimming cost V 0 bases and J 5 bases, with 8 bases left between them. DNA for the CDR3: TGTGCCAGCAGCGTAGGGGGCGAAACCGGGGAGCTGTTTTTT. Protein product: CASSVGGETGELFF.

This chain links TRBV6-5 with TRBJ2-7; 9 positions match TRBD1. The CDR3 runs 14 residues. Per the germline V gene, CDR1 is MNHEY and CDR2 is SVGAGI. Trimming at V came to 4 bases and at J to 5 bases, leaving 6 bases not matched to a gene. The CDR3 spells CASSSGTGSNEQYV. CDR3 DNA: TGTGCCAGCAGTTCCGGGACAGGGAGTAACGAGCAGTACGTC.

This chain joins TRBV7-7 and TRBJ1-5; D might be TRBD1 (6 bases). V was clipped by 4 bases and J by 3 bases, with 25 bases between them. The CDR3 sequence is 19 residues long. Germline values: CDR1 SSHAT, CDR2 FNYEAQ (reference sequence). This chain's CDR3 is CASSYDYRNQGSDNQPQHF. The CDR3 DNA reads TGTGCCAGCAGCTACGATTACCGGAATCAGGGGAGTGACAATCAGCCCCAGCATTTT.

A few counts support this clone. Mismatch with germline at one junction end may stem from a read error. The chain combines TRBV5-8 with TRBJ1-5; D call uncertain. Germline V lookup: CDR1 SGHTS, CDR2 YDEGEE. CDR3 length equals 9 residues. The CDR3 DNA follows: TGTGCCAGCAGCTTGGAAGACAAATTT. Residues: CASSLEDKF.

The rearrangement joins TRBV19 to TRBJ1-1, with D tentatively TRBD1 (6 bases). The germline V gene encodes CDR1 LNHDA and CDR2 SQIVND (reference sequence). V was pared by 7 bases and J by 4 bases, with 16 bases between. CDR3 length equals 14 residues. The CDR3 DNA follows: TGTGCCAGTAAACCAGGGGACCTGCGCACTGAAGCTTTCTTT. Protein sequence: CASKPGDLRTEAFF. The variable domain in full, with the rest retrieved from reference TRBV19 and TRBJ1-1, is DGGITQSPKYLFRKEGQNVTLSCEQNLNHDAMYWYRQDPGQGLRLIYYSQIVNDFQKGDIAEGYSVSREKKESFPLTVTSAQKNPTAFYLCASKPGDLRTEAFFGQGTRLTVV.

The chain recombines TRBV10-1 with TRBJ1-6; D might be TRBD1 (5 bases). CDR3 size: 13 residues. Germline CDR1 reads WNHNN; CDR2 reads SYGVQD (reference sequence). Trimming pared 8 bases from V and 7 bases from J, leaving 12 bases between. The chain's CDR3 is CASSDTANSPLHF. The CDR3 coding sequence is TGCGCCAGCTCGGACACCGCCAATTCACCCCTCCACTTT.

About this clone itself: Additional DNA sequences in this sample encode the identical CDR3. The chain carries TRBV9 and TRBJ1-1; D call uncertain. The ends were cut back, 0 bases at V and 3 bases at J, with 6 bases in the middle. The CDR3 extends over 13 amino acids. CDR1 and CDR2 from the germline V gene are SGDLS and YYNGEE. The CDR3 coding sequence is TGTGCCAGCAGCGTAGGGGGAGACACTGAAGCTTTCTTT. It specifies CASSVGGDTEAFF.

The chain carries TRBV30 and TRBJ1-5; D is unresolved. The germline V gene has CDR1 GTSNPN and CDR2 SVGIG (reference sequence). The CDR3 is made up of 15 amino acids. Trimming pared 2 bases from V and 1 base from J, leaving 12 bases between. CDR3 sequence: CAWSHGSGSNQPQHF. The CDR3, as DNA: TGTGCCTGGAGTCACGGTTCGGGGAGCAATCAGCCCCAGCATTTT.

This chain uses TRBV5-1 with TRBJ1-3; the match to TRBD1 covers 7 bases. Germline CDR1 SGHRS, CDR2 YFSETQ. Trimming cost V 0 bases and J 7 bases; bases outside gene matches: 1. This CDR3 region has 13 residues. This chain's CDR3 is CASSLGQGNTIYF. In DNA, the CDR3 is TGCGCCAGCAGCTTGGGACAGGGCAACACCATATATTTT.

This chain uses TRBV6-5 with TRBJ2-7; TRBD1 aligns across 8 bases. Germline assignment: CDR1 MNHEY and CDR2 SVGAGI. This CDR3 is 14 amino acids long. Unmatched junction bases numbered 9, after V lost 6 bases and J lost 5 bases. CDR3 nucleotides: TGTGCCAGCAGGAGGGGACAGGTTGGAGACGAGCAGTACTTC. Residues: CASRRGQVGDEQYF.

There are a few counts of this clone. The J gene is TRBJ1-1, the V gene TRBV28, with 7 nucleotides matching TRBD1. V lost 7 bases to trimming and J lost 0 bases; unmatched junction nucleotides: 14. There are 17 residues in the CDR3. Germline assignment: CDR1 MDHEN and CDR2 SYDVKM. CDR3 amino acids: CASNQGGQTNMNTEAFF. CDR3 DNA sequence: TGTGCCAGCAACCAAGGGGGACAGACTAATATGAACACTGAAGCTTTCTTT. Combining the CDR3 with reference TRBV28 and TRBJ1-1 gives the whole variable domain DVKVTQSSRYLVKRTGEKVFLECVQDMDHENMFWYRQDPGLGLRLIYFSYDVKMKEKGDIPEGYSVSREKKERFSLILESASTNQTSMYLCASNQGGQTNMNTEAFFGQGTRLTVV.

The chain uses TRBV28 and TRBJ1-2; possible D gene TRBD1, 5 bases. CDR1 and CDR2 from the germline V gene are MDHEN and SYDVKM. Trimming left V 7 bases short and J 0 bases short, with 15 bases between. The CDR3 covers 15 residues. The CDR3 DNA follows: TGTGCCAGCATATATGGGGCAGCCCCTAACTATGGCTACACCTTC. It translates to CASIYGAAPNYGYTF.

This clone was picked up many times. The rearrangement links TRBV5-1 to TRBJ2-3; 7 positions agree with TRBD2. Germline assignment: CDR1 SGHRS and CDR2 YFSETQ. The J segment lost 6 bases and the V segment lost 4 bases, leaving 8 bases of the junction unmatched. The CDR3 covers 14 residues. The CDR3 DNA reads TGCGCCAGCAGCGGTGGCGGGGGTCGCGATACGCAGTATTTT. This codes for CASSGGGGRDTQYF.

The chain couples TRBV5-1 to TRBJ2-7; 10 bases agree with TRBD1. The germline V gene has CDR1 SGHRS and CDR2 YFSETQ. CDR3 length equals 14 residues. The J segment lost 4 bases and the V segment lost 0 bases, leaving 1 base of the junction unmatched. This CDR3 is CASSLGQGAYEQYV. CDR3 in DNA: TGCGCCAGCAGCTTGGGACAGGGGGCTTACGAGCAGTACGTC.

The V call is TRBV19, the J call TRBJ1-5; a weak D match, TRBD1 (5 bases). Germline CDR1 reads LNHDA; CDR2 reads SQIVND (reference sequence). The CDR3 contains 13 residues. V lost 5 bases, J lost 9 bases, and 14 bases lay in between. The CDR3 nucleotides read TGTGCCAGTAGTCCCTCGACAGAATGGCCCCAGCATTTT. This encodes CASSPSTEWPQHF.

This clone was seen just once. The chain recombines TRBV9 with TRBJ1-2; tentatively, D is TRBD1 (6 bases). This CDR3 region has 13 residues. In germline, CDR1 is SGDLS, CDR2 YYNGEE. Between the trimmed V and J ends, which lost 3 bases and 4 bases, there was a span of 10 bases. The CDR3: CASSGDTRYGYTF. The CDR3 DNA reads TGTGCCAGCAGCGGGGACACTCGCTATGGCTACACCTTC.

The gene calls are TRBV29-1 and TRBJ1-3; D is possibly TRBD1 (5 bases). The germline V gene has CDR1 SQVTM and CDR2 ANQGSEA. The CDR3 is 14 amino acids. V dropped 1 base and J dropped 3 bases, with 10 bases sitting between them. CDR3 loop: CSVEVGRDGNTIYF. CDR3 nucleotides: TGCAGCGTTGAAGTCGGCAGGGATGGAAACACCATATATTTT. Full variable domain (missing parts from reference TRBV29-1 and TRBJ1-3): SAVISQKPSRDICQRGTSLTIQCQVDSQVTMMFWYRQQPGQSLTLIATANQGSEATYESGFVIDKFPISRPNLTFSTLTVSNMSPEDSSIYLCSVEVGRDGNTIYFGEGSWLTVV.

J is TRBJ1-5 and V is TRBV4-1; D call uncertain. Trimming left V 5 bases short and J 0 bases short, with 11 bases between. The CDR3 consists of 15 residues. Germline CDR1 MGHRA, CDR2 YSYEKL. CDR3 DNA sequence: TGCGCCAGCAGCATCGACACGTATAGCAATCAGCCCCAGCATTTT. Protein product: CASSIDTYSNQPQHF.

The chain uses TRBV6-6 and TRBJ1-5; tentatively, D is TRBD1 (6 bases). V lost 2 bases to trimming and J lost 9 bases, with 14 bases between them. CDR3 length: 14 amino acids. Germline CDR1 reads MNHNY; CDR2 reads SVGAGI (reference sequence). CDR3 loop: CASSYNGGQWPQHF. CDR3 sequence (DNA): TGTGCCAGCAGTTACAATGGGGGCCAGTGGCCCCAGCATTTT.

CDR3 sequence reads: CASSYEELSGYTF. Written as DNA, the CDR3 is TGTGCCAGCAGTTACGAGGAACTGAGCGGCTACACCTTC. The chain links TRBV6-5 to TRBJ1-2, with D unresolved. Trimming took off 2 bases at V and 8 bases at J, with 12 bases between the two ends. CDR3 length equals 13 residues. In germline, CDR1 is MNHEY, CDR2 SVGAGI.

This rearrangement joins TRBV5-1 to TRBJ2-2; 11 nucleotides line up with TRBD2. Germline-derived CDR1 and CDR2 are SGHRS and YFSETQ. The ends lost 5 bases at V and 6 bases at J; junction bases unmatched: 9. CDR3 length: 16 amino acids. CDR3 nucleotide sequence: TGCGCCAGCAGTCCGCTAGCGGGGGGAAGCGCCGGGGAGCTGTTTTTT. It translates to CASSPLAGGSAGELFF.